The 18 T cell receptor beta chains given below trace back to one sample, sequenced in a study of cytomegalovirus exposure and HLA in healthy donors. Researchers ran the PCR with 60 Vbeta and 13 Jbeta primers. Assay: immunoSEQ multiplex PCR; the TCRdb copy retains only in-frame clones and omits some. The sample includes about 88,000 clones, about nine tenths of them seen just once. The sequenced sample consisted of PBMCs. All receptors derive from a man in his late teens or twenties in good health and CMV-seronegative.

The chain employs TRBV28 and TRBJ1-1, with 8 bases matching TRBD1. CDR1 is MDHEN and CDR2 is SYDVKM in the germline V gene. This CDR3 region has 15 residues. With 4 bases clipped from V and 2 bases from J, the junction kept 6 bases outside the gene matches. The CDR3: CASSYGTGRNTEAFF. The CDR3 bases are TGTGCCAGCAGTTACGGGACAGGACGAAACACTGAAGCTTTCTTT.

The chain carries TRBV5-1 and TRBJ2-2, with 10 bases fitting TRBD1. Trimming cost V 2 bases and J 3 bases; bases outside gene matches: 4. This CDR3 comprises 16 residues. Germline V gives CDR1 SGHRS, CDR2 YFSETQ. The CDR3 DNA is TGCGCCAGCAGCTTACCCGGGACAGGGGACACCGGGGAGCTGTTTTTT. Translating gives CASSLPGTGDTGELFF.

The chain uses TRBV4-3 and TRBJ2-1, with 8 bases that match TRBD2. Trimming took 0 bases from V and 7 from J; bases not matched to a gene: 11. The CDR3 runs 17 residues. From germline, CDR1 is LGHNA and CDR2 YSLEER. The CDR3 protein is CASSQDPIAGPVNEQFF. CDR3 coding DNA: TGCGCCAGCAGCCAAGATCCCATAGCGGGACCGGTTAATGAGCAGTTCTTC.

The count of this clone is one. The chain has TRBV19 and TRBJ2-1; 7 bases match TRBD2. CDR3 length: 14 residues. Germline CDR1 and CDR2: LNHDA and SQIVND (reference sequence). Trimming removed 1 base from V and 6 bases from J; junction bases left unmatched: 3. The CDR3, as DNA: TGTGCCAGTAGTATAGGTAGCGGGCCCAATGAGCAGTTCTTC. It specifies CASSIGSGPNEQFF. Supplemented by reference TRBV19 and TRBJ2-1, the full variable domain reads DGGITQSPKYLFRKEGQNVTLSCEQNLNHDAMYWYRQDPGQGLRLIYYSQIVNDFQKGDIAEGYSVSREKKESFPLTVTSAQKNPTAFYLCASSIGSGPNEQFFGPGTRLTVL.

This clone was observed a handful of times. This sequence joins TRBV5-1 and TRBJ1-1, with D unresolved. The germline CDR1 and CDR2 sequences are SGHRS and YFSETQ. The CDR3 runs 13 residues. Trimming removed 2 bases at V and 5 bases at J, with 10 bases between. CDR3 DNA sequence: TGCGCCAGCAGCTTTATGCAGGCTACTGAAGCTTTCTTT. Encoded protein: CASSFMQATEAFF.

The chain combines TRBV29-1 with TRBJ2-3; D is possibly TRBD2 (5 bases). Trimming removed 4 bases at V and 0 bases at J, with 11 bases between. The germline V gene has CDR1 SQVTM and CDR2 ANQGSEA. The CDR3 extends over 14 amino acids. The CDR3 protein is CSVARDTSTDTQYF. CDR3 nucleotides: TGCAGCGTTGCCCGGGATACTAGCACAGATACGCAGTATTTT.

The V gene is TRBV28, the J gene TRBJ2-1; the match to TRBD1 covers 9 bases. Germline assignment: CDR1 MDHEN and CDR2 SYDVKM. The CDR3 contains 17 residues. V gave up 2 bases and J gave up 8 bases; unmatched junction bases: 13. DNA for the CDR3: TGTGCCAGCAGTTTACCGGGACAGGGAGATTTCAGCGATGAGCAGTTCTTC. The encoded protein is CASSLPGQGDFSDEQFF. Variable domain in full (rest from reference TRBV28 and TRBJ2-1): DVKVTQSSRYLVKRTGEKVFLECVQDMDHENMFWYRQDPGLGLRLIYFSYDVKMKEKGDIPEGYSVSREKKERFSLILESASTNQTSMYLCASSLPGQGDFSDEQFFGPGTRLTVL.

J is TRBJ2-5 and V is TRBV27; D perhaps matches TRBD2 (5 bases). Trimming shortened V by 6 bases and J by 5 bases, and 10 bases separated the two germline ends. This CDR3 region has 12 residues. Looked up from germline, CDR1 is MNHEY and CDR2 is SMNVEV (reference sequence). The CDR3 bases are TGTGCCAGCAGGAGGGTGGGGGAGACCCAGTACTTC. Translated, it gives CASRRVGETQYF.

V and J are TRBV11-2 and TRBJ1-6; no definite D call. The CDR3 is 15 amino acids. Germline-derived CDR1 and CDR2 are SGHAT and FQNNGV. With 2 bases removed from V and 8 bases from J, the gap between germline ends came to 13 bases. The chain's CDR3 is CASSLSSRIDSPLHF. The CDR3 DNA reads TGTGCCAGCAGCTTATCGTCGCGGATCGATTCACCCCTCCACTTT.

This clone was found a few times. This chain uses TRBV20-1 with TRBJ2-7, with D possibly matching TRBD2 (5 bases). CDR3 length: 11 residues. Germline CDR1 DFQATT, CDR2 SNEGSKA (reference sequence). V lost 6 bases to trimming and J lost 9 bases, with 15 bases between them. CDR3 coding DNA: TGCAGTGCGGACTCGCCCGTGGGGCAGTACTTC. Protein: CSADSPVGQYF.

The table lists this clone with a count of one. V is TRBV14 and J is TRBJ2-7, with a tentative D call TRBD1 (5 bases). Per germline, CDR1 SGHDN and CDR2 FVKESK. V lost 0 bases, J lost 5 bases, and 8 bases lay in between. The CDR3 has 13 amino acids. The CDR3 spells CASSQDRVNEQYF. The CDR3 DNA is TGTGCCAGCAGCCAAGACAGGGTTAACGAGCAGTACTTC.

The chain combines TRBV6-1 with TRBJ1-5; D might be TRBD1 (5 bases). V gave up 8 bases and J gave up 6 bases, with 20 bases separating them. The CDR3 loop spans 15 amino acids. Germline CDR1 and CDR2: MNHNS and SASEGT. CDR3 DNA: TGTGCCAGCTGCGCAGGGAATGTAGGTAGTCAGCCCCAGCATTTT. Its protein product is CASCAGNVGSQPQHF.

J is TRBJ2-1 and V is TRBV6-5; D is perhaps TRBD1 (5 bases). This CDR3 comprises 14 residues. Germline V gives CDR1 MNHEY, CDR2 SVGAGI. With 2 bases removed from V and 2 bases from J, the gap between germline ends came to 7 bases. The CDR3 nucleotides are TGTGCCAGCAGTTACGTGGACACCTACAATGAGCAGTTCTTC. Encoded protein: CASSYVDTYNEQFF.

The chain recombines TRBV29-1 with TRBJ2-2; no definite D call. This CDR3 contains 13 residues. Germline V gene data show CDR1 as SQVTM and CDR2 as ANQGSEA. The V and J ends lost 4 bases and 4 bases respectively, with 10 bases between them. This CDR3 reads CSVVRHPTGELFF. CDR3 DNA: TGCAGCGTTGTTCGACACCCCACCGGGGAGCTGTTTTTT.

The table lists this clone with a count of one. The gene calls are TRBV9 and TRBJ1-2; the match to TRBD1 covers 11 bases. After removal of 4 bases from V and 3 bases from J, the junction contained 17 bases not matched to a gene. The germline gives CDR1 SGDLS, CDR2 YYNGEE. This CDR3 has 19 amino acids. The CDR3 spells CASSHILGQGARGDYGYTF. CDR3 nucleotides: TGTGCCAGCAGCCATATCCTCGGACAGGGGGCGCGAGGGGACTATGGCTACACCTTC.

The V and J genes are TRBV28 and TRBJ2-5, with TRBD2 as a possible D gene (5 bases). The J call may be faulty, since TRBJ2-7 better matches the DNA end. This CDR3 is 13 amino acids long. Germline V lookup: CDR1 MDHEN, CDR2 SYDVKM. The CDR3 here is CASSSPSNYEQYF. CDR3 nucleotide sequence: TGTGCCAGCAGTTCCCCTAGCAACTACGAGCAGTACTTC.

J is TRBJ1-2 and V is TRBV5-1, with a possible D match to TRBD1 (5 bases). Germline V gene data show CDR1 as SGHRS and CDR2 as YFSETQ. This CDR3 is built from 13 residues. V lost 0 bases to trimming and J lost 8 bases, with 11 bases between them. The CDR3 protein is CASSLDRNQGYTF. The DNA for the CDR3 is TGCGCCAGCAGCTTGGACAGGAACCAAGGCTACACCTTC.

The chain has TRBV27 and TRBJ2-2; 13 bases are shared with TRBD2. The CDR3 is 17 residues long. The germline V gene has CDR1 MNHEY and CDR2 SMNVEV (reference sequence). Trimming took 6 bases from V and 4 from J; bases not matched to a gene: 8. The CDR3 bases are TGTGCCAGCAGAGGACTAGCGGGAGTCTCGCCCACCGGGGAGCTGTTTTTT. It encodes CASRGLAGVSPTGELFF.